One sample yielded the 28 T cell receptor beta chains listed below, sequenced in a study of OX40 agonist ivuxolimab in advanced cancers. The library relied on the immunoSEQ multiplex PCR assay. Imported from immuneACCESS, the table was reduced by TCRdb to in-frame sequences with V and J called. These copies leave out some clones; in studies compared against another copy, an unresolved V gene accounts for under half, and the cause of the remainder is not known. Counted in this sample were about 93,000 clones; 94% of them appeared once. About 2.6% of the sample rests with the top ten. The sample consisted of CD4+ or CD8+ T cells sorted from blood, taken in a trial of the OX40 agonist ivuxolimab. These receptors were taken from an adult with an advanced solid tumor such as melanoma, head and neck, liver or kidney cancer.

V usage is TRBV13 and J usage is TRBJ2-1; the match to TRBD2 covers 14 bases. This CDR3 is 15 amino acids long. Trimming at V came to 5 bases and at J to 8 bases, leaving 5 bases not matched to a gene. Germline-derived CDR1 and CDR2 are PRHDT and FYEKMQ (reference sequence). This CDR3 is CASSPGTSGSDEQFF. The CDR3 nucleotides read TGTGCCAGCAGCCCTGGGACTAGCGGGAGTGATGAGCAGTTCTTC.

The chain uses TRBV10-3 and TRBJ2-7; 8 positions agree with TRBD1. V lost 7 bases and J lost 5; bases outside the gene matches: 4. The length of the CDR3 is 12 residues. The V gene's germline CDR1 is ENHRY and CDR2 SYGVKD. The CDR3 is CAIMGQANEQYF. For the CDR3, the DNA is TGTGCCATCATGGGACAGGCGAACGAGCAGTACTTC.

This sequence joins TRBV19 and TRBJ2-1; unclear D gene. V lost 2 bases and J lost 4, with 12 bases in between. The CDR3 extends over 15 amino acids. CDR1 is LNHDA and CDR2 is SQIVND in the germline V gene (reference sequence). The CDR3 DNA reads TGTGCCAGTAGTATACAGGAAATCGGGTACAATGAGCAGTTCTTC. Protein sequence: CASSIQEIGYNEQFF.

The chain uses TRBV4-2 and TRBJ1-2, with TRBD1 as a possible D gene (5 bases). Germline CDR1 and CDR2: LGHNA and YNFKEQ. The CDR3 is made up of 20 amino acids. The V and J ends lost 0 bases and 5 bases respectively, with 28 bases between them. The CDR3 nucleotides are TGTGCCAGCAGCCAAGAAATATTCCGGGAATCGGGACCTGTGGCGTATGGCTACACCTTC. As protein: CASSQEIFRESGPVAYGYTF.

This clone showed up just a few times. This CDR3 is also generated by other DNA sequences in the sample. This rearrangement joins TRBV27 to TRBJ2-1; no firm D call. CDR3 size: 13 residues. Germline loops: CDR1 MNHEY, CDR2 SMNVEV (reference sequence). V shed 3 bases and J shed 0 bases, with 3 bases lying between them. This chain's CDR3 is CASSFSSYNEQFF. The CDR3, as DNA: TGTGCCAGCAGTTTCAGCTCCTACAATGAGCAGTTCTTC.

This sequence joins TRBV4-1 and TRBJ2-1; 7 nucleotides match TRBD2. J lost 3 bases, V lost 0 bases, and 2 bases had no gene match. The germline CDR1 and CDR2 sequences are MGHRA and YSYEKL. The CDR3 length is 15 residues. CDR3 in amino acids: CASSQELARYNEQFF. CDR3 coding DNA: TGCGCCAGCAGCCAAGAACTAGCGCGCTACAATGAGCAGTTCTTC.

CDR3 loop: CASSFTGQHNEQFF. The CDR3 DNA is TGTGCCAGCAGTTTTACGGGACAACACAATGAGCAGTTCTTC. The rearrangement links TRBV27 to TRBJ2-1; D may be TRBD1 (6 bases). Germline V gene data show CDR1 as MNHEY and CDR2 as SMNVEV (reference sequence). V was pared by 3 bases and J by 5 bases, with 11 bases between. The CDR3 is 14 residues long.

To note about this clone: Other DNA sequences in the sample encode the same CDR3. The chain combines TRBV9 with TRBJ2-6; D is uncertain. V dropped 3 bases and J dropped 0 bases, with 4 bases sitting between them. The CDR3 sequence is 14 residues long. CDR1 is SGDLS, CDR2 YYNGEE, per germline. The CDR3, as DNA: TGTGCCAGCAGCGGGTCCTCTGGGGCCAACGTCCTGACTTTC. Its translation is CASSGSSGANVLTF.

The CDR3 DNA reads TGCGCCAGCAGCCAAAAGGGACAGGGGACCACTGAAGCTTTCTTT. Its translation is CASSQKGQGTTEAFF. The chain links TRBV4-1 to TRBJ1-1; TRBD1 agrees at 10 bases. J gave up 4 bases and V 2 bases, and 4 bases lay outside the gene matches. Germline loops: CDR1 MGHRA, CDR2 YSYEKL. The CDR3 covers 15 residues.

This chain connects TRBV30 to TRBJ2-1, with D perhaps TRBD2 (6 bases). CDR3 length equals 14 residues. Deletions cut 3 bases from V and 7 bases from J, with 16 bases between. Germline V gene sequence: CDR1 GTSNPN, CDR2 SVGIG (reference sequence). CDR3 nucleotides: TGTGCCTGGAGCGGAGGGGATCTTTGGAATGAGCAGTTCTTC. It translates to CAWSGGDLWNEQFF.

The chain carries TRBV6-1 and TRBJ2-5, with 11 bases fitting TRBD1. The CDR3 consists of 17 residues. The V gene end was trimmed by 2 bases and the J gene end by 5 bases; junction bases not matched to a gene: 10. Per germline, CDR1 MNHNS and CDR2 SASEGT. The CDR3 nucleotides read TGTGCCAGCAGTGAAACCGGGACAGGGGGTGGCCGGGAGACCCAGTACTTC. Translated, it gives CASSETGTGGGRETQYF.

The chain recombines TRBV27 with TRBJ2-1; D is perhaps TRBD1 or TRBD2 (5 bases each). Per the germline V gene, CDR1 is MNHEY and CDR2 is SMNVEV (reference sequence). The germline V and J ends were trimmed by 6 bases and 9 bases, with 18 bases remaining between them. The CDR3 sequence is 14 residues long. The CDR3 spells CASSWDRSAGEQFF. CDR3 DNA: TGTGCCAGCAGCTGGGACCGATCCGCGGGTGAGCAGTTCTTC.

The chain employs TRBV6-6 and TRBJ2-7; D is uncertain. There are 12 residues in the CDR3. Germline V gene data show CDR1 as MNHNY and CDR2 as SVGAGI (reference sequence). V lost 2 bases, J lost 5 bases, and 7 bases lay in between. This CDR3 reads CASSYGQHEQYF. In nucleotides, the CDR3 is TGTGCCAGCAGTTACGGCCAGCACGAGCAGTACTTC.

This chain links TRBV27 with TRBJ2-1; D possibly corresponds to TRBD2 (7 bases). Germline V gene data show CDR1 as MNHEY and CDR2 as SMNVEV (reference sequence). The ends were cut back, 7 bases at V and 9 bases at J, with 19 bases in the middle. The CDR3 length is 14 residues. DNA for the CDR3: TGTGCCAGCACTTGGGGGGGGGCGGAAGGTGAGCAGTTCTTC. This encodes CASTWGGAEGEQFF.

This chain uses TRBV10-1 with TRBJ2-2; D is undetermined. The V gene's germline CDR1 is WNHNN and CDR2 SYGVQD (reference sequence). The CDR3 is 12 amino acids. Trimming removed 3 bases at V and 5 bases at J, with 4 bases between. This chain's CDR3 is CASSEGTGELFF. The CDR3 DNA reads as TGCGCCAGCAGTGAAGGGACCGGGGAGCTGTTTTTT.

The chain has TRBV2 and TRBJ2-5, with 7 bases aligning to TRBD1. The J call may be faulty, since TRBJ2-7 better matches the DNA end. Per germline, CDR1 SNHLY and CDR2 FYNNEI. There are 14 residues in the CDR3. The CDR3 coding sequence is TGTGCCAGCAGTGTAGGGACAGAGGCCTACGAGCAGTACTTC. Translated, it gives CASSVGTEAYEQYF.

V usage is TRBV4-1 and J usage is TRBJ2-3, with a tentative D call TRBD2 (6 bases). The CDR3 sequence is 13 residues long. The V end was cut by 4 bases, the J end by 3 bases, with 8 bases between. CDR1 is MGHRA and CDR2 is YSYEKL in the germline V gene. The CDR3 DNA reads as TGCGCCAGCAGCCGTAGCGGAACAGATACGCAGTATTTT. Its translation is CASSRSGTDTQYF.

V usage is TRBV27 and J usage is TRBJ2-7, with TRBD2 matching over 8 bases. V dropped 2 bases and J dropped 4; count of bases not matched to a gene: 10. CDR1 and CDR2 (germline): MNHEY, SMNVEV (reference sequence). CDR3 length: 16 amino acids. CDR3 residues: CASSLTGGLVTYEQYF. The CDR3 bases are TGTGCCAGCAGTTTAACGGGGGGACTAGTAACATACGAGCAGTACTTC.

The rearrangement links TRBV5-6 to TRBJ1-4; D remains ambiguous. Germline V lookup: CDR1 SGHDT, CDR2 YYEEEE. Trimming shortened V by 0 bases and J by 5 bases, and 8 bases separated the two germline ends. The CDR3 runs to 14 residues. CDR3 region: CASSLGSQNEKLFF. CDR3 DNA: TGTGCCAGCAGCTTGGGCAGTCAAAATGAAAAACTGTTTTTT.

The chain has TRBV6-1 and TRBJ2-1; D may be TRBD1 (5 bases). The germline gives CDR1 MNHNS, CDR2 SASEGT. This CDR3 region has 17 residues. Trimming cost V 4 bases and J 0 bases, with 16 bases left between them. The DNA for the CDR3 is TGTGCCAGCAGTGGGCCCGAGAGCAGGGACTCCTACAATGAGCAGTTCTTC. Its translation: CASSGPESRDSYNEQFF.

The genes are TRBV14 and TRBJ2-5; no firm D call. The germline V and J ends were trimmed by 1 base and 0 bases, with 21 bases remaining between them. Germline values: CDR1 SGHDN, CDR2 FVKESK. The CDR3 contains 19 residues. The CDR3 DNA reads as TGTGCCAGCAGCCAAGGGTATGGATTCGCTACCTCGTACCAAGAGACCCAGTACTTC. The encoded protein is CASSQGYGFATSYQETQYF.

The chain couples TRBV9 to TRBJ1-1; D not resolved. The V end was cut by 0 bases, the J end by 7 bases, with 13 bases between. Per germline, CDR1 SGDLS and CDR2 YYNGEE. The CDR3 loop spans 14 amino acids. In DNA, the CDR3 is TGTGCCAGCAGCGTAGCTACTCATGGGGTTGAAGCTTTCTTT. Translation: CASSVATHGVEAFF.

CDR3 residues: CASSISKNTEAFF. CDR3 sequence (DNA): TGTGCCAGTAGTATTAGTAAGAACACTGAAGCTTTCTTT. The chain couples TRBV19 to TRBJ1-1, with no clear D. This CDR3 is 13 amino acids long. CDR1 is LNHDA, CDR2 SQIVND, per germline (reference sequence). V was pared by 3 bases and J by 1 base, with 6 bases between.

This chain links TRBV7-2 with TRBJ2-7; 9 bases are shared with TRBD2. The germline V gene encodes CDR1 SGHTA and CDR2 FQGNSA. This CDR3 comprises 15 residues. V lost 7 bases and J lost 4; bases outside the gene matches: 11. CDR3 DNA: TGTGCCAGCAATTCTGAGGGGACTAGCCCGTACGAGCAGTACTTC. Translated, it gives CASNSEGTSPYEQYF.

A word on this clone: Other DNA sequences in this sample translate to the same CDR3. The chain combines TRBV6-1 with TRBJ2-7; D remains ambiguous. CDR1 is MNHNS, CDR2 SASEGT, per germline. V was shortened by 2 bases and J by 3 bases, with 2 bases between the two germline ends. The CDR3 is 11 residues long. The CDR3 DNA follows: TGTGCCAGCAGTGAACGCTACGAGCAGTACTTC. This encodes CASSERYEQYF.

The CDR3 nucleotides are TGTGCCAGCAGTTACTCATCGGGACAGCAAGAGACCCAGTACTTC. The encoded protein is CASSYSSGQQETQYF. The chain recombines TRBV6-5 with TRBJ2-5; TRBD1 aligns across 7 bases. The V gene end was trimmed by 0 bases and the J gene end by 2 bases; junction bases not matched to a gene: 3. The CDR3 is 15 amino acids. Germline V gene sequence: CDR1 MNHEY, CDR2 SVGAGI.

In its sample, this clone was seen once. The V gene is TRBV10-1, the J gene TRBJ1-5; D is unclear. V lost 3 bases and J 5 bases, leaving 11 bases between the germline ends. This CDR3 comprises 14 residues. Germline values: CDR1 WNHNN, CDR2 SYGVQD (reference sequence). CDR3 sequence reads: CASSDGHLDQPQHF. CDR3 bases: TGCGCCAGCAGTGATGGGCACCTAGATCAGCCCCAGCATTTT.

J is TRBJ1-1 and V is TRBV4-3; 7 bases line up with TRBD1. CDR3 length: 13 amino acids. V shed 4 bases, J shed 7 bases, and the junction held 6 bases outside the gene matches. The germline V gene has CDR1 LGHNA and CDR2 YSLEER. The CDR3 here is CASSLNRGREAFF. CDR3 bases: TGCGCCAGCAGCCTGAATAGGGGGCGTGAAGCTTTCTTT.